This T cell receptor beta chain is from a study of blood T cells in healthy people across ages. The CDR3 loop spans 13 amino acids. CDR1 and CDR2 (germline): LNHNV, YYDKDF (reference sequence). A second roughly 7 to 11 cycle PCR used barcoded and J-beta primers. From the 5' RACE reads, TCRdb called clonotypes with MiXCR, one entry per CDR3 protein. The data hold around 580,000 distinct CDR3 sequences, with around half observed a single time. About this clonotype: Its ends do not fully match the called genes, so a read error is possible.

The rearrangement uses TRBV15 and TRBJ2-5; D remains unclear. The origin of this receptor is a man older than 75 in good health. The specimen was blood. This CDR3 reads CATSREPKETQYF. The CDR3 nucleotides are TGTGCCACCAGCCGAGAGCCGAAAGAGACCCAGTACTTC.